This T cell receptor beta chain was sequenced for a study of blood T cell repertoires in COVID-19. In the study overall: There were acute and convalescent COVID-19 samples, and they came from the United States, Italy and Spain. T cells, B-cell-depleted T cells, or PBMCs supplied cDNA or gDNA.

Trimming stripped 8 bases from V and 0 bases from J, with 14 bases between. Germline CDR1 and CDR2: SGHRS and YFSETQ. This CDR3 comprises 14 residues. Under the authors' procedure: Amplification from reference gene primers served as the basis for estimated nucleated cell counts. The method was immunoSEQ multiplex PCR; TCRdb's version includes in-frame clones alone and lacks a portion of them. Clonal size and the V and J genes are those of that table, whereas D and trimming came from the DNA. The sample records 97,000 or so clones, roughly 92% being singletons. Material for sequencing was peripheral blood. V is TRBV5-1 and J is TRBJ1-1; no firm D call. The sequence was collected from a woman aged 45-65 years with COVID-19, enrolled during active disease. CDR3: CASAPVSVNTEAFF. As DNA, the CDR3 is TGCGCCAGTGCCCCGGTGTCTGTGAACACTGAAGCTTTCTTT. The whole variable domain, filled in from reference TRBV5-1 and TRBJ1-1, reads KAGVTQTPRYLIKTRGQQVTLSCSPISGHRSVSWYQQTPGQGLQFLFEYFSETQRNKGNFPGRFSGRQFSNSRSEMNVSTLELGDSALYLCASAPVSVNTEAFFGQGTRLTVV.